The T cell receptor beta chain described here comes from a study of early T cells in non-severe SARS-CoV-2 infection. Background on the study: The study sequenced bulk RNA from unsorted whole blood, with chains unpaired.

In this sample, this clonotype turned up a few times. No antigen is known for it. The CDR3 runs to 13 residues. Germline CDR1 reads DFQATT; CDR2 reads SNEGSKA (reference sequence). The V end lost 3 bases, the J end lost 0 bases, and 8 bases lay between the germline ends. The TCR library protocol attached unique molecular identifiers to the individual cDNA molecules. TCRdb re-derived calls from the 5' RACE reads in MiXCR, one entry per CDR3 protein. The table records tens of thousands of distinct CDR3 sequences, approximately 7.6% of them present only once. Regarding the study as a whole: The matching step, a VDJdb search, favored anti-spike CD8 responses and missed private and CD4 specificities.

The V and J genes are TRBV20-1 and TRBJ1-1; D is perhaps TRBD1 (5 bases). Sequenced sample: whole blood. The TCR was taken from an adult who was a healthcare worker with PCR-confirmed SARS-CoV-2 infection or an uninfected control (not recorded which). The CDR3 DNA reads as TGCAGTGCTAGTGAGGACATGAACACTGAAGCTTTCTTT. It codes for CSASEDMNTEAFF.